The 9 T cell receptor beta chains below all came from one sample that was sequenced in a study of blood T cell repertoires in COVID-19. Clones were sequenced by immunoSEQ multiplex PCR, and TCRdb holds only the in-frame ones, with some missing. The sample holds over 200,000 clones, just under 85% seen once. Sequenced: PBMCs or T cells enriched from blood (not recorded which). These receptors came from a man in his forties who had recovered from COVID-19.

The chain links TRBV6-5 to TRBJ1-1; no definite D call. V dropped 7 bases and J dropped 0 bases, with 9 bases sitting between them. The CDR3 extends over 13 amino acids. Germline values: CDR1 MNHEY, CDR2 SVGAGI. CDR3: CASNAELNTEAFF. DNA for the CDR3: TGTGCCAGCAATGCAGAATTGAACACTGAAGCTTTCTTT.

With regard to this clone: Since a much larger clone is just one base distant, this may be a read error. This chain connects TRBV10-2 to TRBJ2-5; 11 bases fit TRBD2. There are 14 residues in the CDR3. Germline lookup yields CDR1 WSHSY and CDR2 SAAADI. Trimming removed 6 bases from V and 2 bases from J; junction bases left unmatched: 2. For the CDR3, the DNA is TGCGCCAGCAGCTGGACTAGCGGGCAAGAGACCCAGTACTTC. It specifies CASSWTSGQETQYF.

This sequence joins TRBV7-3 and TRBJ2-1; TRBD1 agrees at 8 bases. The germline CDR1 and CDR2 sequences are SGHTA and FQGTGA. V shed 4 bases, J shed 7 bases, and the junction held 9 bases outside the gene matches. The length of the CDR3 is 15 residues. CDR3 sequence: CASSSNRQGRNEQFF. CDR3 DNA: TGTGCCAGCAGCTCCAACCGACAGGGGAGGAATGAGCAGTTCTTC.

The chain carries TRBV9 and TRBJ2-5, with 10 bases fitting TRBD1. V shed 0 bases, J shed 4 bases, and the junction held 6 bases outside the gene matches. Germline loops: CDR1 SGDLS, CDR2 YYNGEE. The CDR3 has 16 residues. CDR3 amino acids: CASSVGTGGTGETQYF. The CDR3 DNA sequence: TGTGCCAGCAGCGTAGGGACAGGGGGTACTGGAGAGACCCAGTACTTC.

The table lists this clone with a count of one. This rearrangement joins TRBV5-1 to TRBJ2-7, with 7 positions matching TRBD2. Germline V lookup: CDR1 SGHRS, CDR2 YFSETQ. There are 14 residues in the CDR3. V was pared by 0 bases and J by 3 bases, with 3 bases of the junction left unmatched. The CDR3 DNA follows: TGCGCCAGCAGCTTGGGACTAGCCCACTACGAGCAGTACTTC. This translates into CASSLGLAHYEQYF.

The gene calls are TRBV11-2 and TRBJ2-4; 12 positions match TRBD2. CDR1 is SGHAT, CDR2 FQNNGV, per germline. The CDR3 runs to 15 residues. The V gene end was trimmed by 2 bases and the J gene end by 4 bases; junction bases not matched to a gene: 0. The CDR3 is CASSLLAGGKNIQYF. The CDR3 nucleotides are TGTGCCAGCAGCTTACTAGCGGGGGGGAAAAACATTCAGTACTTC.

The chain employs TRBV5-1 and TRBJ2-2; no firm D call. V was cut by 3 bases and J by 2 bases, with 5 bases left in between. This CDR3 is built from 13 residues. Germline V gene lookup returns CDR1 SGHRS and CDR2 YFSETQ. The CDR3 region has the DNA TGCGCCAGCAGCTCAGGAAACACCGGGGAGCTGTTTTTT. Translated: CASSSGNTGELFF.

V is TRBV5-1 and J is TRBJ1-6; TRBD1 matches 8 bases. CDR1 is SGHRS, CDR2 YFSETQ, per germline. This CDR3 is 13 amino acids long. Germline trimming cut 5 bases from V and 9 bases from J; bases unmatched to any gene: 4. The chain's CDR3 is CASSQGASSPLHF. DNA of the CDR3: TGCGCCAGCAGTCAGGGGGCGAGTTCACCCCTCCACTTT.

This chain links TRBV19 with TRBJ1-5; TRBD1 matches 9 bases. This CDR3 has 15 amino acids. With 3 bases clipped from V and 7 bases from J, the junction kept 7 bases outside the gene matches. Germline V CDR1 and CDR2: LNHDA, SQIVND (reference sequence). The CDR3 is CASSMGQGLSQPQHF. CDR3 DNA sequence: TGTGCCAGTAGTATGGGACAGGGACTCTCCCAGCCCCAGCATTTT. Full variable domain (missing parts from reference TRBV19 and TRBJ1-5): DGGITQSPKYLFRKEGQNVTLSCEQNLNHDAMYWYRQDPGQGLRLIYYSQIVNDFQKGDIAEGYSVSREKKESFPLTVTSAQKNPTAFYLCASSMGQGLSQPQHFGDGTRLSIL.